This T cell receptor beta chain was found in a study of Ad26.COV2.S vaccination and SARS-CoV-2 variants. The wider study: Donor allocation was to the COV1001 Ad26.COV2.S trial arm. Administration of Ad26.COV2.S was intramuscular, either once or twice 56 days apart.

The CDR3 is made up of 13 amino acids. The germline V gene encodes CDR1 GTSNPN and CDR2 SVGIG (reference sequence). Regarding the study as a whole: The study found similar non-spike TCR breadth in vaccine and placebo recipients.

Data came from immunoSEQ multiplex PCR; TCRdb stores just in-frame clones and leaves some out. The data contain roughly 400,000 clones, around 92% of them singletons. In regard to this clone: Its antigen is still unknown. The germline gene is not matched at one end of the junction; a read error may be the cause.

The treatment here: 19 received Ad26.COV2.S at low or high dose, single or two shots; about 5 received placebo; per-sample allocation not given. It was on day 63 after the first vaccine or placebo injection that samples were taken. Expressing Wuhan-strain SARS-CoV-2 spike, an Ad26 vector served as the vaccine. This TCR came from a person aged 18-65 years who received the Ad26.COV2.S COVID-19 vaccine or a placebo. J is TRBJ2-3 and V is TRBV30; 12 bases fit TRBD2. Specimen: peripheral blood, collected in a trial of Ad26.COV2.S vaccine versus placebo. CDR3 DNA: TGTGCCGGGAGGACTAGCGGGGAGAATACGCAGTATTTT. Protein: CAGRTSGENTQYF.